The table lists the clone carrying this TCR beta chain with many counts. The antigen is not known. V shed 1 base and J shed 5 bases, with 10 bases lying between them. This CDR3 is built from 14 residues. Per the germline V gene, CDR1 is SGHTA and CDR2 is FQGNSA. The entry originates in a study of T cell repertoires in cytomegalovirus infection. Study-level background: CMV epitopes, recently identified HLA-C-restricted and well-studied HLA-B-restricted, were used. Public TCR beta signature analysis indicated the presence of both CMV infection and matching HLA type. Findings and caveats of the study: Predominance within the ex vivo response was attributable to HLA-C-restricted CMV-specific TCR beta clonotypes. Identification of carriers of CMV plus the relevant HLA was performed using cumulative public TCR beta family frequency.

TCRdb reprocessed the reads with MiXCR, giving one entry per CDR3 protein. The sample carries a few hundred thousand distinct CDR3 sequences, just under 25% recorded once. The source is a human donor in good health (CMV status not recorded). Some clones in this sample may be carry-over from other donors' samples. J is TRBJ2-3 and V is TRBV7-2; D not resolved. This specimen consisted of cultured PBMCs, obtained from culture after CMV antigen stimulation. DNA for the CDR3: TGTGCCAGCAGCTTAGTAGGCCGCCTAGATACGCAGTATTTT. It translates to CASSLVGRLDTQYF.